Below, 18 T cell receptor beta chains from the same sample are listed, as sequenced in a study of T cell clusters in autoimmune cytopenias. TRB was amplified from around 250 ng of peripheral blood genomic DNA per sample. Multiplex touch-down PCR amplified TRB using TRB-A and TRB-B pools in one tube. TCRdb reanalyzed the multiplex PCR reads, giving one entry per CDR3 protein sequence and no DNA. This sample's table reports thousands of distinct CDR3 sequences. Specimen: peripheral blood. Receptors were obtained from a human donor with an autoimmune cytopenia or autoimmune hepatitis (not recorded which).

This rearrangement joins TRBV20-1 to TRBJ2-7; the D gene TCRdb calls, TRBD1, cannot be checked with no DNA. The CDR3 runs 15 residues. Germline CDR1 is DFQATT and CDR2 is SNEGSKA (reference sequence). The CDR3 loop is CSARGLEGASYEQYF.

This clonotype is labeled medium-sized based on frequency. V gene TRBV6-1 combines with J gene TRBJ1-6. Germline CDR1 and CDR2: MNHNS and SASEGT. The CDR3 has 14 amino acids. The CDR3 region is CASSESAGQSPLHF.

This clonotype ranks as medium-sized in terms of frequency. The rearrangement links TRBV6-6 to TRBJ2-3; checking the TCRdb D call of TRBD1 is not possible without DNA. The CDR3 has 16 amino acids. CDR1 is MNHNY, CDR2 SVGAGI, per germline (reference sequence). The CDR3 spells CASSFTGGRGTDTQYF.

The V call is TRBV18, the J call TRBJ1-5; TCRdb's D call, TRBD1, is unchecked because there is no DNA. The length of the CDR3 is 15 residues. The germline V gene has CDR1 KGHSH and CDR2 LQKENI. The CDR3 loop is CASSPGQGTGQPQHF.

Its frequency marks this clonotype as medium-sized. The rearrangement uses TRBV7-2 and TRBJ2-5; TCRdb's D gene call, TRBD2, goes unchecked for lack of DNA. The CDR3 is 14 amino acids. Per germline, CDR1 SGHTA and CDR2 FQGNSA. CDR3 amino acids: CASSLGLHQETQYF.

The J gene is TRBJ1-6, the V gene TRBV20-1; TCRdb reports TRBD1, a call that lacks DNA to check it against. CDR1 DFQATT and CDR2 SNEGSKA come from the germline V gene (reference sequence). The CDR3 spans 16 residues. The CDR3 is CSARDSGTGGNSPLHF.

In terms of frequency, this clonotype is medium-sized (0.01 to 0.1%). This chain links TRBV28 with TRBJ1-1. The germline V gene encodes CDR1 MDHEN and CDR2 SYDVKM. CDR3 size: 16 residues. The CDR3: CASTPWTAPMNTEAFF.

This rearrangement joins TRBV6-1 to TRBJ1-6. The germline V gene encodes CDR1 MNHNS and CDR2 SASEGT. The CDR3 sequence is 15 residues long. CDR3 residues: CASSEREGDNSPLHF.

Frequency places this clonotype as medium-sized (0.01 to 0.1%). The chain recombines TRBV6-2 or TRBV6-3 with TRBJ2-4. Germline loops: CDR1 MNHEY, CDR2 SVGEGT. The CDR3 runs to 15 residues. CDR3 in amino acids: CASSYEVSSKNIQYF.

V is TRBV29-1 and J is TRBJ1-5; without DNA, the TCRdb call of TRBD1 cannot be checked. This CDR3 comprises 13 residues. The germline V gene encodes CDR1 SQVTM and CDR2 ANQGSEA. CDR3 region: CSMDRGLSQPQHF.

According to its frequency, this clonotype is medium-sized. The gene calls are TRBV19 and TRBJ1-5; absent DNA, TCRdb's TRBD1 call cannot be checked. The CDR3 totals 14 residues. CDR1 is LNHDA, CDR2 SQIVND, per germline (reference sequence). CDR3 sequence reads: CASSIAGRDQPQHF.

Considering frequency, this clonotype is medium-sized. The chain links TRBV6-1 to TRBJ1-5. CDR1 is MNHNS and CDR2 is SASEGT in the germline V gene. This CDR3 is 13 amino acids long. CDR3 loop: CASRVNGNQPQHF.

The gene calls are TRBV6-1 and TRBJ2-7; the TRBD2 assignment by TCRdb is unverifiable without DNA. This CDR3 has 15 residues. Germline lookup yields CDR1 MNHNS and CDR2 SASEGT. The CDR3 reads CASSETPGGSYEQYF.

Considering frequency, this clonotype is medium-sized (0.01 to 0.1%). This chain connects TRBV12-3 or TRBV12-4 to TRBJ2-1; as DNA is missing, the TRBD2 call by TCRdb cannot be tested. This CDR3 comprises 15 residues. The CDR3 protein is CASSLTGPRGNEQFF.

The chain combines TRBV21-1 with TRBJ2-5; TCRdb gives TRBD1 as the D gene, but with no DNA this cannot be confirmed. TRBV21-1 is designated a pseudogene. The CDR3 totals 13 residues. CDR3 protein: CASSKAPCETQYF.

The chain's CDR3 is CASSQFQGVRAPLHF. V and J are TRBV4-3 and TRBJ1-6; no DNA is available, so the TRBD1 call from TCRdb remains unchecked. CDR1 is LGHNA and CDR2 is YSLEER in the germline V gene. This CDR3 comprises 15 residues.

Its frequency marks this clonotype as medium-sized. The gene calls are TRBV27 and TRBJ1-2. The CDR3 extends over 16 amino acids. The V gene's germline CDR1 is MNHEY and CDR2 SMNVEV (reference sequence). The CDR3 region is CASSFSSGQANYGYTF.

The V call is TRBV7-2, the J call TRBJ2-3; TCRdb picks TRBD2, but there is no DNA to check that call. Germline V gene sequence: CDR1 SGHTA, CDR2 FQGNSA. The CDR3 length is 13 residues. CDR3 residues: CASSFSGADTQYF.